Detailed here is one T cell receptor beta chain. Clones were read by immunoSEQ multiplex PCR, and TCRdb kept only the in-frame ones, dropping some. The data hold more than 300,000 clones, with over 90% observed a single time. The data derive from a study of shared T cell receptors in the human thymus. The TCR was taken from a human donor. The source material was thymocytes.

In DNA, the CDR3 is TGTGCCAGCAGTGAGGAGACAGTGGTTAATGAAAAACTGTTTTTT. As protein: CASSEETVVNEKLFF. This sequence joins TRBV25-1 and TRBJ1-4; weak D call: TRBD1 (5 bases). Germline V lookup: CDR1 MGHDK, CDR2 SYGVNS. Trimming shortened V by 3 bases and J by 4 bases, and 12 bases separated the two germline ends. The CDR3 runs to 15 residues.